A selection of T cell receptor beta chains follows, all from one sample in a study of T cells in Graves' hyperthyroidism and ophthalmopathy. From the multiplex PCR reads, TCRdb called clonotypes with MiXCR, one entry per CDR3 protein. The sample lists around 200,000 distinct CDR3 sequences; around 20% were seen once. Sequenced: blood. These receptors came from a man aged 40-55 years with Graves' hyperthyroidism. CDR3s include the opening cysteine and the closing phenylalanine or tryptophan. A D gene is named only where the DNA matches it firmly. Clone sizes are given selectively: once, few, many, or a class where the clone is expanded.

d_call,v_call,clone_size,j_call,cdr3_aa,cdr3_nt
TRBD1,TRBV3-1,many,TRBJ2-7,CASSQAGQGLGEQYF,TGTGCCAGCAGCCAAGCGGGACAGGGGTTGGGGGAGCAGTACTTC
NA,TRBV7-6,many,TRBJ2-5,CASSSSRDGTQYF,TGTGCCAGCAGCTCCTCCAGGGATGGGACCCAGTACTTC
NA,TRBV2,many,TRBJ2-7,CASSRGGGRENEQYF,TGTGCCAGCTCCCGGGGTGGGGGCAGGGAAAACGAGCAGTACTTC
TRBD2,TRBV20-1,NA,TRBJ2-3,CSARDPLAGGQDTQYF,TGCAGTGCTAGAGATCCTCTAGCGGGGGGGCAAGATACGCAGTATTTT
NA,TRBV19,NA,TRBJ1-5,CASSAHSGPAGQPQHF,TGTGCCAGTAGTGCCCACAGCGGGCCCGCAGGTCAGCCCCAGCATTTT
NA,TRBV4-3,NA,TRBJ1-3,CASSQQAGSGNTIYF,TGCGCCAGCAGCCAACAGGCGGGGTCAGGAAACACCATATATTTT
NA,TRBV12-3/TRBV12-4,few,TRBJ1-3,CASSGISGNTIYF,TGTGCCAGCAGCGGAATCTCTGGAAACACCATATATTTT
NA,TRBV20-1,many,TRBJ2-5,CSAFPASRKETQYF,TGCAGTGCCTTCCCGGCTAGCAGAAAAGAGACCCAGTACTTC
TRBD2,TRBV20-1,many,TRBJ2-7,CSAGVERGASYEQYF,TGCAGTGCCGGGGTCGAGCGGGGGGCCTCCTACGAGCAGTACTTC
NA,TRBV19,NA,TRBJ2-2,CASTLLVGGANTGELFF,TGTGCCAGTACTCTTTTGGTTGGGGGTGCGAACACCGGGGAGCTGTTTTTT